These 7 T cell receptor beta chains originate from one sample sequenced in a study of cytomegalovirus exposure and HLA in healthy donors. PCR was performed using 60 Vbeta and 13 Jbeta primers. Assay used: immunoSEQ multiplex PCR; TCRdb lists only in-frame clones, some missing. Here the sample spans around 150,000 clones, roughly 80% being singletons. The sample consisted of PBMCs. All receptors come from a woman under 40 in good health and CMV-seropositive.

This chain connects TRBV7-6 to TRBJ2-2; 9 bases fit TRBD1. The CDR3 loop spans 16 amino acids. Germline V CDR1 and CDR2: SGHVS, FNYEAQ. With 3 bases clipped from V and 0 bases from J, the junction kept 2 bases outside the gene matches. The CDR3 protein is CASSLGTGTNTGELFF. The CDR3 DNA follows: TGTGCCAGCAGCTTGGGGACAGGGACGAACACCGGGGAGCTGTTTTTT.

The J gene is TRBJ2-5, the V gene TRBV5-4, with 11 bases identical to TRBD1. Germline CDR1 reads SGHNT; CDR2 reads YYREEE (reference sequence). CDR3 size: 15 residues. V shed 7 bases, J shed 5 bases, and the junction held 10 bases outside the gene matches. CDR3 DNA sequence: TGTGCCAGCGGGGGGTGGACAGGGGGCGGTGAGACCCAGTACTTC. Its protein product is CASGGWTGGGETQYF.

The chain combines TRBV19 with TRBJ1-3; D perhaps matches TRBD1 (5 bases). CDR1 LNHDA and CDR2 SQIVND come from the germline V gene (reference sequence). The V end lost 6 bases, the J end lost 3 bases, and 15 bases lay between the germline ends. The CDR3 has 15 residues. The CDR3 nucleotides are TGTGCCAGTAGCCTCCAGGGAATAGGTGGAAACACCATATATTTT. It translates to CASSLQGIGGNTIYF.

The chain recombines TRBV4-3 with TRBJ1-6, with 8 bases lining up with TRBD1. V dropped 4 bases and J dropped 6; count of bases not matched to a gene: 11. The CDR3 totals 17 residues. Germline V gene sequence: CDR1 LGHNA, CDR2 YSLEER. Here the CDR3 reads CASSRDQQGDRNSPLHF. In DNA, the CDR3 is TGCGCCAGCAGCCGAGACCAACAGGGGGATCGTAATTCACCCCTCCACTTT.

This clone was seen a single time. This sequence joins TRBV13 and TRBJ1-1, with no clear D. The V and J ends lost 2 bases and 7 bases respectively, with 11 bases between them. CDR1 and CDR2 (germline): PRHDT, FYEKMQ (reference sequence). There are 13 residues in the CDR3. Here the CDR3 DNA reads TGTGCCAGCAGCTTACGGGAGCGGGATGAAGCTTTCTTT. This encodes CASSLRERDEAFF.

The CDR3 sequence: CASSPGVLAGGEGETQYF. CDR3 sequence (DNA): TGTGCCAGCAGCCCGGGTGTTCTAGCGGGGGGTGAAGGGGAGACCCAGTACTTC. The rearrangement joins TRBV7-2 to TRBJ2-5, with 11 bases aligning to TRBD2. This CDR3 is built from 18 residues. The V and J ends lost 5 bases and 5 bases, in that order; junction bases with no gene match: 16. Germline assignment: CDR1 SGHTA and CDR2 FQGNSA.

The gene calls are TRBV6-5 and TRBJ2-7; D is perhaps TRBD2 (5 bases). The CDR3 has 11 residues. In germline, CDR1 is MNHEY, CDR2 SVGAGI. V was shortened by 6 bases and J by 5 bases, with 8 bases between the two germline ends. The CDR3 DNA follows: TGTGCCAGCAGCCGAGGGAACGAGCAGTACTTC. It is translated as CASSRGNEQYF.